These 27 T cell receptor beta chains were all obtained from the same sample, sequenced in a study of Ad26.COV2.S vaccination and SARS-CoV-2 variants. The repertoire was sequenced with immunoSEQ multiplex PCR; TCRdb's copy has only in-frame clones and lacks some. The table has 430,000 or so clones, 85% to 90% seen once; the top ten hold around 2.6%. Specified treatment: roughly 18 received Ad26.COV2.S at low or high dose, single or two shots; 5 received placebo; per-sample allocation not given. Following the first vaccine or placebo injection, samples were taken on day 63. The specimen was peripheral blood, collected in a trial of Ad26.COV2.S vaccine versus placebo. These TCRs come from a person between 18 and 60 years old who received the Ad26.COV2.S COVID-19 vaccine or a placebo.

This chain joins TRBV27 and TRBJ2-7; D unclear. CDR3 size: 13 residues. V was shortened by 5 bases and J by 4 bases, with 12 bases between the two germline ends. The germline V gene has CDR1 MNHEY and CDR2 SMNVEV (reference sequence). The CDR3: CASSAFEGYEQYV. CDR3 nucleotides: TGTGCCAGCAGTGCCTTCGAAGGTTACGAGCAGTACGTC.

CDR3 in DNA: TGTGCCAGCAGCGGACTAGCGGTCCAAGAGACCCAGTACTTC. Its protein is CASSGLAVQETQYF. The chain has TRBV7-2 and TRBJ2-5; 10 bases line up with TRBD2. Germline trimming cut 5 bases from V and 1 base from J; bases unmatched to any gene: 1. CDR1 and CDR2 (germline): SGHTA, FQGNSA. The CDR3 is made up of 14 amino acids.

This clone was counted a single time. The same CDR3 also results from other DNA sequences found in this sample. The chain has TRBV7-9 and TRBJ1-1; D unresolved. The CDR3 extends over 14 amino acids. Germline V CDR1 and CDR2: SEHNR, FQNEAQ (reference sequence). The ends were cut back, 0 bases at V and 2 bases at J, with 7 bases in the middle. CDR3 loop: CASSLARTNTEAFF. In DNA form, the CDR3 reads TGTGCCAGCAGCTTAGCCCGGACTAACACTGAAGCTTTCTTT.

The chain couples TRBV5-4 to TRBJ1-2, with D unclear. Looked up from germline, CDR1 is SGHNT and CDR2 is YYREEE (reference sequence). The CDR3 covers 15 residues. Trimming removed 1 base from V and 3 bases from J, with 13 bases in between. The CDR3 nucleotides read TGTGCCAGCAGCTTGTCCCAGGCCGCCGACTATGGCTACACCTTC. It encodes CASSLSQAADYGYTF.

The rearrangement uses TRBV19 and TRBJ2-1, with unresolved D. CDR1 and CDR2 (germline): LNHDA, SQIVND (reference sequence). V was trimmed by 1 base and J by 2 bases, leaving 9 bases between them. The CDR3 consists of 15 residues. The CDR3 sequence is CASSIGSRTYNEQFF. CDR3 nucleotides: TGTGCCAGTAGTATAGGCTCACGAACCTACAATGAGCAGTTCTTC.

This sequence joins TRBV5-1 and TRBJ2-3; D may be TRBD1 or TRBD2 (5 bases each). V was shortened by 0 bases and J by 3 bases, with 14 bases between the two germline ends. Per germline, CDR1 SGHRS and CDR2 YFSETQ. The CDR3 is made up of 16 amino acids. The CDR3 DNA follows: TGCGCCAGCAGCTTGGACCCCGGGGCCTTGACAGATACGCAGTATTTT. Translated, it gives CASSLDPGALTDTQYF.

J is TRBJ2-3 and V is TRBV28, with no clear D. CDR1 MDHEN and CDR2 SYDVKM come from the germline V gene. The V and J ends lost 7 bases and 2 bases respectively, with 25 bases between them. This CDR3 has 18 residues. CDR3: CASTPLARYSDFTDTQYF. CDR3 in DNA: TGTGCCAGCACCCCGTTGGCGAGGTATAGTGATTTCACAGATACGCAGTATTTT.

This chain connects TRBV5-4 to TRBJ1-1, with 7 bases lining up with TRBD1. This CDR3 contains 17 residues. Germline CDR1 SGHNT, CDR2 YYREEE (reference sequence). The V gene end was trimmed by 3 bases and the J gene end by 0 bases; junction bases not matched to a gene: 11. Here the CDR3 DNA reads TGTGCCAGCAGCTCACTCAGGGGACAGAAGATGAACACTGAAGCTTTCTTT. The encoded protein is CASSSLRGQKMNTEAFF.

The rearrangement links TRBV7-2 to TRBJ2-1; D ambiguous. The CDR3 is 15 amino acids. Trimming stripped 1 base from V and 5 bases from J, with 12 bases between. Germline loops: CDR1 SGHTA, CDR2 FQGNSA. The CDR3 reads CASSLVKRGDNEQFF. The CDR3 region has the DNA TGTGCCAGCAGCTTAGTCAAGCGTGGCGACAATGAGCAGTTCTTC.

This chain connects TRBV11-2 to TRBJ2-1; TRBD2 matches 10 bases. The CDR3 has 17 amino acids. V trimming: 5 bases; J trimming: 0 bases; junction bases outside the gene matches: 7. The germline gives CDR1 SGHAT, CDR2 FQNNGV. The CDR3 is CASSTWTSGRSYNEQFF. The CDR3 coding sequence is TGTGCCAGCAGCACCTGGACTAGCGGCCGCTCCTACAATGAGCAGTTCTTC.

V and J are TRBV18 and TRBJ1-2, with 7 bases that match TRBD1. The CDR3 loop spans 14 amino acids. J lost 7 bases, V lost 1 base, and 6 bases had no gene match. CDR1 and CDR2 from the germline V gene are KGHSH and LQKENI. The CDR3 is CASSPRDSRTGYTF. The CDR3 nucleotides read TGTGCCAGCTCACCACGGGACAGTCGTACTGGCTACACCTTC.

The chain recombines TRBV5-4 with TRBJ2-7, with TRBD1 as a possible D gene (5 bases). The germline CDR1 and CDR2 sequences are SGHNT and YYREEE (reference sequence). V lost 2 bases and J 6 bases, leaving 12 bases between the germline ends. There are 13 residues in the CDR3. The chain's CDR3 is CASSFKGFGEQYV. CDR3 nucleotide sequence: TGTGCCAGCAGCTTTAAGGGGTTTGGCGAGCAGTACGTC.

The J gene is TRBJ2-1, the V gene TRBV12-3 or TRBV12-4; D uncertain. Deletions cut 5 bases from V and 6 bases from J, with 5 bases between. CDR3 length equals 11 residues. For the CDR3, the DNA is TGTGCCAGCAGTCCCTTCAATGAGCAGTTCTTC. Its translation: CASSPFNEQFF.

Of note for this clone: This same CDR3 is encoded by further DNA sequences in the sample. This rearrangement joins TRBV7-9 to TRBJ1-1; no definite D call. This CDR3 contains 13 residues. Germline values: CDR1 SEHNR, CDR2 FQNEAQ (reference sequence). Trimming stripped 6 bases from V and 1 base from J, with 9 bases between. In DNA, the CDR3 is TGTGCCAGCAGTCTAGAGGGGAACACTGAAGCTTTCTTT. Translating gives CASSLEGNTEAFF.

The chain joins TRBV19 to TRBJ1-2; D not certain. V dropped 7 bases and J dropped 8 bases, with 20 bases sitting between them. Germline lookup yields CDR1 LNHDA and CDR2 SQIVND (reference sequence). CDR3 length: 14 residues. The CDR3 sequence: CASTGPVVVRGYTF. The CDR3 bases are TGTGCCAGTACAGGTCCGGTGGTGGTTCGGGGCTACACCTTC.

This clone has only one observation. In DNA, the CDR3 is TGTGCCAGCAGCACGCAAGTCCACTACGAGCAGTACGTC. Protein product: CASSTQVHYEQYV. This sequence joins TRBV7-2 and TRBJ2-7; D gene uncertain. The germline gives CDR1 SGHTA, CDR2 FQGNSA. Trimming cost V 5 bases and J 3 bases, with 11 bases left between them. CDR3 length: 13 residues.

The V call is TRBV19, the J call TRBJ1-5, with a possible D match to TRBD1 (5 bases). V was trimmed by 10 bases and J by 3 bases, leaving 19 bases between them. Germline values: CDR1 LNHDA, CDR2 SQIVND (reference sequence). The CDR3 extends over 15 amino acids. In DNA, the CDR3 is TGTGCCACCCAAAAAGGTAGGGGCCTCAATCAGCCCCAGCATTTT. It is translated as CATQKGRGLNQPQHF.

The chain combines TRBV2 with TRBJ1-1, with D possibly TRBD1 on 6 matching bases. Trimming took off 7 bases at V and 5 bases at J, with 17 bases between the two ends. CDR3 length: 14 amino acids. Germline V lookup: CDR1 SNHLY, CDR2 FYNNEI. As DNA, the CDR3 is TGTGCCAGCACTAGAGAAGGGGGGGAGACTGAAGCTTTCTTT. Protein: CASTREGGETEAFF.

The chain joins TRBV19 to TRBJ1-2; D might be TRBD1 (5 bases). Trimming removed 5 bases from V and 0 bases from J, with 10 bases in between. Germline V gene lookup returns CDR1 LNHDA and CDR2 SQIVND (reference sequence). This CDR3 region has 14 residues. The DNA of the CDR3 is TGTGCCAGTAGTCGGGGGAGGACTAACTATGGCTACACCTTC. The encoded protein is CASSRGRTNYGYTF.

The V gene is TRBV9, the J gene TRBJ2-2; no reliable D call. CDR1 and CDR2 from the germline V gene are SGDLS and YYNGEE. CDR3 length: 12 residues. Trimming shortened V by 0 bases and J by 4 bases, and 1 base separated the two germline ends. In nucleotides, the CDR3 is TGTGCCAGCAGCGTAGCCACCGGGGAGCTGTTTTTT. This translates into CASSVATGELFF. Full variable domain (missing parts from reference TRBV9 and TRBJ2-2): DSGVTQTPKHLITATGQRVTLRCSPRSGDLSVYWYQQSLDQGLQFLIQYYNGEERAKGNILERFSAQQFPDLHSELNLSSLELGDSALYFCASSVATGELFFGEGSRLTVL.

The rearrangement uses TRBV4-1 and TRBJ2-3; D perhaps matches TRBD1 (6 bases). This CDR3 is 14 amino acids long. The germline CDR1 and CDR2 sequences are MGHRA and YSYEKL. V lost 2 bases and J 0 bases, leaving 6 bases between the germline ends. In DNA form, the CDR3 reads TGCGCCAGCAGCCAACAGGGGAGCACAGATACGCAGTATTTT. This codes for CASSQQGSTDTQYF.

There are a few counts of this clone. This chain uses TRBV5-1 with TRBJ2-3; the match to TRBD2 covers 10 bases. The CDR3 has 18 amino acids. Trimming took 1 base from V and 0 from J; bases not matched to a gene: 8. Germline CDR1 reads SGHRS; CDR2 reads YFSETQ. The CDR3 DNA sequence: TGCGCCAGCAGCTTGCTCGTTAGCGGGAGGTCTAGCACAGATACGCAGTATTTT. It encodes CASSLLVSGRSSTDTQYF. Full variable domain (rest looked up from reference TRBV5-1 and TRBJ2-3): KAGVTQTPRYLIKTRGQQVTLSCSPISGHRSVSWYQQTPGQGLQFLFEYFSETQRNKGNFPGRFSGRQFSNSRSEMNVSTLELGDSALYLCASSLLVSGRSSTDTQYFGPGTRLTVL.

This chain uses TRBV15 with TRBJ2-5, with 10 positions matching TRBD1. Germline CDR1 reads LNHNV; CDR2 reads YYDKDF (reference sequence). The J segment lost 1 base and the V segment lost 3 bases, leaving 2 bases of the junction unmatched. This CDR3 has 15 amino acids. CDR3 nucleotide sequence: TGTGCCACCAGCAGGTGGGACAGGGGCCAAGAGACCCAGTACTTC. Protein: CATSRWDRGQETQYF.

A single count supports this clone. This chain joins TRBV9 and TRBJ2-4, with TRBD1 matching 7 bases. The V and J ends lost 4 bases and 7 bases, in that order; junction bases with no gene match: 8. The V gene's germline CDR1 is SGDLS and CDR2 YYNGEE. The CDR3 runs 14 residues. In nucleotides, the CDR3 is TGTGCCAGCAGCACAGGACAGGTTGGGAACATTCAGTACTTC. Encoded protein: CASSTGQVGNIQYF. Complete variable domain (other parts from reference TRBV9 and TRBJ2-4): DSGVTQTPKHLITATGQRVTLRCSPRSGDLSVYWYQQSLDQGLQFLIQYYNGEERAKGNILERFSAQQFPDLHSELNLSSLELGDSALYFCASSTGQVGNIQYFGAGTRLSVL.

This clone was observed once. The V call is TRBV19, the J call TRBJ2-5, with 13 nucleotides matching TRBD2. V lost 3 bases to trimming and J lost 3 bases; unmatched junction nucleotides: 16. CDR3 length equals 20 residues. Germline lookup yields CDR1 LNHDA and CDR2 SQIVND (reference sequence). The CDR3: CASSIWTSGSLVPSEETQYF. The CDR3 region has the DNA TGTGCCAGTAGTATCTGGACTAGCGGGAGCCTAGTGCCCAGTGAAGAGACCCAGTACTTC. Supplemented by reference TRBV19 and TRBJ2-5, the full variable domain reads DGGITQSPKYLFRKEGQNVTLSCEQNLNHDAMYWYRQDPGQGLRLIYYSQIVNDFQKGDIAEGYSVSREKKESFPLTVTSAQKNPTAFYLCASSIWTSGSLVPSEETQYFGPGTRLLVL.

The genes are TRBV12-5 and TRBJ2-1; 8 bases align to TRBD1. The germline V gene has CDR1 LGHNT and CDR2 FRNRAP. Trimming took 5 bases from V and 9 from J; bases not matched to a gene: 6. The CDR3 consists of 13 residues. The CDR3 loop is CASGLLDRAEQFF. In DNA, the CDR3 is TGTGCTAGTGGTCTCCTGGACAGGGCTGAGCAGTTCTTC.

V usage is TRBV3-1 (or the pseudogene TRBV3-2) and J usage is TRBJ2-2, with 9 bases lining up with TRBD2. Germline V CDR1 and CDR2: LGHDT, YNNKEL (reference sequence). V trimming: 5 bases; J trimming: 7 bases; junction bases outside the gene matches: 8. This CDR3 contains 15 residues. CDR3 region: CASSIVAGVSGELFF. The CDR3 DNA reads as TGTGCCAGCAGCATAGTAGCGGGAGTTAGCGGGGAGCTGTTTTTT.